Listed below are T cell receptor beta chains from one sample, sequenced in a study of T-cell reconstitution after alpha-beta-depleted transplantation in children. TCRdb reprocessed the PCR reads via MiXCR and lists one record per CDR3 protein. Of about a million distinct CDR3 sequences in the sample, about 26% were seen once. The sequencing here drew on PBMCs, mostly from graft donor cells, taken 360 days after TCRalphabeta/CD19-depleted stem cell transplant. The receptors originated from a boy less than two years old who had a stem cell transplant for SCID, so the T cells may come from the graft donor. Both conserved end residues are part of each CDR3. The order of the fields is clone size, D gene, V gene, J gene, CDR3 protein, CDR3 DNA. The D gene is left open where the match is weak. Clone size is given for some rows only: seen once, a few or many times, or a class if the clone is expanded.

>.|TRBD1|TRBV5-6|TRBJ2-1
CASSLADRDNEQFF
TGTGCCAGCAGCTTGGCGGACAGGGACAATGAGCAGTTCTTC
>.|.|TRBV12-2|TRBJ2-1
CASRIREQFF
TGTGCAAGTCGCATAAGGGAGCAGTTCTTC
>.|.|TRBV3-1|TRBJ2-2
CASSQAGVNGELFF
TGTGCCAGCAGCCAAGCGGGAGTGAACGGGGAGCTGTTTTTT
>.|TRBD2|TRBV4-2|TRBJ2-1
CASSQDRLAADEQFF
TGTGCCAGCAGCCAAGATAGACTAGCGGCCGATGAGCAGTTCTTC
>.|TRBD1|TRBV18|TRBJ1-5
CASSPGETGTTSNQPQHF
TGTGCCAGCTCACCGGGGGAGACAGGGACGACTAGCAATCAGCCCCAGCATTTT
>few|.|TRBV2|TRBJ2-1
CASNTGYSYNEQFF
TGTGCCAGCAATACAGGGTACTCCTACAATGAGCAGTTCTTC
>.|TRBD2|TRBV20-1|TRBJ2-3
CSSGGGDTDTQYF
TGCAGTTCCGGGGGGGGCGACACAGATACGCAGTATTTT
>.|.|TRBV12-3/TRBV12-4|TRBJ2-3
CASSLGSPITDTQYF
TGTGCCAGCAGTTTAGGCAGCCCGATCACAGATACGCAGTATTTT
>few|TRBD1|TRBV5-1|TRBJ2-7
CASSLEGAGQYF
TGCGCCAGCAGCTTGGAGGGGGCAGGGCAGTACTTC
>few|.|TRBV6-1|TRBJ1-1
CASRARETGYKSAEAFF
TGTGCCAGCAGAGCTAGAGAGACAGGTTATAAGAGCGCTGAAGCTTTCTTT
>.|.|TRBV6-5|TRBJ1-1
CASSYSREGTEAFF
TGTGCCAGCAGTTACTCCAGGGAGGGCACTGAAGCTTTCTTT
>.|.|TRBV6-2/TRBV6-3|TRBJ1-5
CASSGPGGSLNQPQHF
TGTGCCAGCAGCGGGCCGGGGGGATCCCTCAATCAGCCCCAGCATTTT
>.|.|TRBV20-1|TRBJ2-3
CSATLGSFTDTQYF
TGCAGTGCTACCCTGGGTAGCTTCACAGATACGCAGTATTTT
>.|.|TRBV9|TRBJ1-2
CASSVLRDGNYGYTF
TGTGCCAGCAGCGTACTGAGGGACGGCAACTATGGCTACACCTTC
>.|TRBD1|TRBV20-1|TRBJ1-5
CSARDPGTGASNQPQHF
TGCAGTGCTAGGGACCCCGGGACAGGGGCTAGCAATCAGCCCCAGCATTTT
>.|TRBD2|TRBV11-2|TRBJ2-6
CASSSSTRRGGAGANVLTF
TGTGCCAGCAGCTCGAGCACAAGGCGGGGGGGAGCTGGGGCCAACGTCCTGACTTTC
>many|TRBD1|TRBV7-9|TRBJ1-1
CASSLETGLNTEAFF
TGTGCCAGCAGCTTAGAGACAGGGTTGAACACTGAAGCTTTCTTT
>many|.|TRBV28|TRBJ2-6
CASSFRGVGANVLTF
TGTGCCAGCAGTTTCAGGGGAGTTGGGGCCAACGTCCTGACTTTC
>many|.|TRBV5-1|TRBJ2-1
CASSLRDYNEQFF
TGCGCCAGCAGCTTGCGGGATTACAATGAGCAGTTCTTC
>few|.|TRBV29-1|TRBJ1-2
CSVGPGPYGYTF
TGCAGCGTTGGTCCGGGTCCTTATGGCTACACCTTC
>.|.|TRBV12-3/TRBV12-4|TRBJ2-2
CASRRGGRGVGGLFF
TGTGCCAGCCGAAGGGGTGGCCGGGGAGTCGGGGGGCTGTTTTTT
>.|TRBD1|TRBV24-1|TRBJ2-2
CACSSQQGREGGRTGELFF
TGTGCCTGCAGTTCCCAACAGGGGCGCGAAGGTGGTCGCACCGGGGAGCTGTTTTTT
>.|TRBD2|TRBV2|TRBJ2-3
CASSGSWGTRDTQYF
TGTGCCAGCAGTGGCTCCTGGGGGACTAGGGATACGCAGTATTTT
>.|.|TRBV28|TRBJ1-2
CASSLTQAGGYTF
TGTGCCAGCAGTTTGACCCAGGCAGGTGGCTACACCTTC
>.|.|TRBV29-1|TRBJ2-2
CSGRRSSNTGELFF
TGCAGCGGGCGTCGTTCCTCGAACACCGGGGAGCTGTTTTTT
>.|TRBD1|TRBV20-1|TRBJ1-5
CSARLGRDRGGNQPQHF
TGCAGTGCTAGGTTGGGTCGCGACAGGGGGGGCAATCAGCCCCAGCATTTT
>.|TRBD1|TRBV24-1|TRBJ2-7
CATSDSGTGAYEQYF
TGTGCCACCAGTGACTCCGGGACAGGGGCCTACGAGCAGTACTTC
>.|.|TRBV12-3/TRBV12-4|TRBJ1-4
CASSPNPGTTMWSNEKLFF
TGTGCCAGCAGTCCGAATCCCGGGACAACGATGTGGAGTAATGAAAAACTGTTTTTT
>.|.|TRBV28|TRBJ2-3
CASSLILWGGLADTQYF
TGTGCCAGCAGTTTAATTCTGTGGGGGGGCCTTGCAGATACGCAGTATTTT
>few|.|TRBV12-3/TRBV12-4|TRBJ2-7
CASSLGPTKSTRYEQYF
TGTGCCAGCAGTTTGGGTCCCACAAAATCCACTAGATACGAGCAGTACTTC
>.|.|TRBV5-1|TRBJ2-1
CASVLGARDYNEQFF
TGCGCCAGCGTCTTAGGGGCAAGGGATTACAATGAGCAGTTCTTC
>few|.|TRBV10-3|TRBJ2-3
CAISDRGGPFTDTQYF
TGTGCCATCAGTGATAGGGGGGGGCCCTTCACAGATACGCAGTATTTT
>.|.|TRBV12-3/TRBV12-4|TRBJ1-5
CASTPEADQPQHF
TGTGCCAGCACCCCGGAGGCTGATCAGCCCCAGCATTTT
>.|.|TRBV30|TRBJ2-5
CAWSTWGGETQYF
TGTGCCTGGAGCACATGGGGCGGCGAGACCCAGTACTTC
>.|.|TRBV6-5|TRBJ1-1
CASSYHPGAGNTEAFF
TGTGCCAGCAGTTACCATCCGGGGGCAGGGAACACTGAAGCTTTCTTT
>.|.|TRBV29-1|TRBJ2-5
CSVEAGRPTAQETQYF
TGCAGCGTTGAAGCTGGACGTCCAACGGCTCAAGAGACCCAGTACTTC
>.|.|TRBV10-3|TRBJ2-7
CAISESKGPAYEQYF
TGTGCCATCAGTGAGTCGAAGGGCCCAGCCTACGAGCAGTACTTC
>.|.|TRBV11-2|TRBJ2-7
CASSLGGGGEQYF
TGTGCCAGCAGCTTAGGGGGGGGCGGGGAGCAGTACTTC
>few|.|TRBV4-1|TRBJ1-3
CASSQDSTVRSGNTIYF
TGCGCCAGCAGCCAAGATTCGACCGTGCGCTCTGGAAACACCATATATTTT
>few|.|TRBV7-3|TRBJ2-3
CASSSVRDTDTQYF
TGTGCCAGCAGCTCCGTTAGGGACACAGATACGCAGTATTTT
>.|.|TRBV12-3/TRBV12-4|TRBJ2-2
CASSRRTPGELFF
TGTGCCAGCAGTAGGAGGACTCCCGGGGAGCTGTTTTTT
>few|.|TRBV7-2|TRBJ2-7
CASSLSARGPPYEQYF
TGTGCCAGCAGCTTAAGCGCGCGGGGGCCACCCTACGAGCAGTACTTC
>few|.|TRBV7-2|TRBJ2-1
CASSLGTIKGEQFF
TGTGCCAGCAGCTTAGGGACTATCAAGGGTGAGCAGTTCTTC
>.|.|TRBV10-2|TRBJ2-7
CASTSTPTVNYEQYF
TGCGCCAGCACGTCCACCCCGACAGTCAACTACGAGCAGTACTTC
>few|.|TRBV12-3/TRBV12-4|TRBJ2-1
CASAVGGTAIYNEQFF
TGTGCCAGCGCAGTAGGGGGGACCGCGATCTACAATGAGCAGTTCTTC
>few|TRBD1|TRBV7-2|TRBJ1-1
CASSFLGQTNTEAFF
TGTGCCAGCAGCTTCTTGGGACAGACGAACACTGAAGCTTTCTTT
>few|.|TRBV3-1|TRBJ2-2
CASSQERMVPSGSNTGELFF
TGTGCCAGCAGCCAAGAGCGGATGGTCCCTTCGGGGTCTAACACCGGGGAGCTGTTTTTT
>few|.|TRBV11-2|TRBJ2-5
CASSPSTKTQYF
TGTGCCAGCAGCCCTAGCACGAAGACCCAGTACTTC
>.|TRBD2|TRBV6-5|TRBJ2-5
CASSSLAGGVGETQYF
TGTGCCAGCAGTTCTCTAGCGGGGGGTGTCGGAGAGACCCAGTACTTC
>.|.|TRBV24-1|TRBJ2-3
CATSDLTADTQYF
TGTGCCACCAGTGATTTGACCGCAGATACGCAGTATTTT
>.|TRBD2|TRBV28|TRBJ2-7
CASSGGGVLYEQYF
TGTGCCAGCAGTGGGGGGGGAGTTCTCTACGAGCAGTACTTC
>few|.|TRBV11-2|TRBJ2-5
CASSFSTRGLETQYF
TGTGCCAGCAGCTTCTCGACTAGGGGGTTGGAGACCCAGTACTTC
>.|.|TRBV6-1|TRBJ2-7
CASSEVSNYEQYF
TGTGCCAGCAGTGAAGTTAGCAATTACGAGCAGTACTTC